The sequence of this T cell receptor (beta chain) was determined in a study of regulatory T cells in long-lasting Graves disease. Study-level background: Patients with persistent Graves' disease had over 5 years of antithyroid drugs and persistent TSH receptor antibodies. Study conclusions and caveats: Persistent disease was associated with favored TRBV28 usage and with favored use of TRBJ1-2 and TRBJ2-5.

Time point given: persistent/refractory GD, antithyroid drugs over 5 years with positive TRAb. After RNA was extracted from PBMCs, the TCR library was made from it. Into tubes containing EDTA, nine milliliters of peripheral blood were drawn. This clonotype was seen more than once but under ten times. Its target is not known. Trimming removed 0 bases from V and 8 bases from J, with 14 bases in between. Germline CDR1 reads SGDLS; CDR2 reads YYNGEE. This CDR3 is built from 15 residues. iRepertoire HTBI primers and Arm-PCR of CDR3 regions built TCR beta libraries. Each CDR3 protein is one row after TCRdb ran MiXCR on the multiplex PCR reads. The sample has 500,000 to 800,000 distinct CDR3 sequences, 25% to 35% seen once.

This specimen was peripheral blood mononuclear cells (PBMCs), taken when the disease was refractory, from a patient treated with antithyroid drugs. The chain joins TRBV9 to TRBJ1-4; D gene ambiguous. The source of this sequence is a female donor with Graves disease. DNA of the CDR3: TGTGCCAGCAGCGTAGAAGGGTCGGGAGTGGAAAAACTGTTTTTT. It encodes CASSVEGSGVEKLFF.